This T cell receptor beta chain was retrieved from a study of early T cells in non-severe SARS-CoV-2 infection. The CDR3 is 15 residues long. Germline V lookup: CDR1 SGHRS, CDR2 YFSETQ. V lost 0 bases and J lost 0, with 7 bases in between. This clonotype showed up many times. TCRdb reanalysed the 5' RACE reads using MiXCR and keeps one entry per CDR3 protein. Of about 64,000 distinct CDR3 sequences listed, 18% are singletons. V is TRBV5-1 and J is TRBJ2-1; TRBD2 might be the D (5 bases). The sequencing used whole blood, collected at baseline. This clonotype was obtained from an adult who was a healthcare worker with PCR-confirmed SARS-CoV-2 infection or an uninfected control (not recorded which). The CDR3 DNA follows: TGCGCCAGCAGCTTGGATGGGAGCTCCTACAATGAGCAGTTCTTC. It specifies CASSLDGSSYNEQFF.